Below are 26 T cell receptor beta chains sequenced from a single sample in a study of cytomegalovirus exposure and HLA in healthy donors. It was with 60 Vbeta and 13 Jbeta primers that the PCR ran. Method: immunoSEQ multiplex PCR; TCRdb's copy keeps in-frame clones and lacks some. Of approximately 180,000 clones in the sample, about four fifths were seen once. The sample comprised PBMCs. The receptors originated from a woman between 18 and 29 years old in good health and CMV-seropositive.

This chain uses TRBV6-1 with TRBJ2-5; no clear D. Germline CDR1 MNHNS, CDR2 SASEGT. The CDR3 totals 12 residues. Trimming pared 4 bases from V and 2 bases from J, leaving 5 bases between. This CDR3 reads CASSALQETQYF. For the CDR3, the DNA is TGTGCCAGCAGTGCCCTTCAAGAGACCCAGTACTTC.

This clone was seen a few times. The chain links TRBV5-4 to TRBJ2-3; the match to TRBD1 covers 9 bases. CDR1 and CDR2 (germline): SGHNT, YYREEE (reference sequence). There are 16 residues in the CDR3. With 0 bases clipped from V and 6 bases from J, the junction kept 8 bases outside the gene matches. The CDR3 DNA reads TGTGCCAGCAGCTTGGGGTGGGGGACAGGGTATGATACGCAGTATTTT. It is translated as CASSLGWGTGYDTQYF.

V gene TRBV4-1 combines with J gene TRBJ1-2; D is perhaps TRBD1 (5 bases). From germline, CDR1 is MGHRA and CDR2 YSYEKL. The CDR3 is made up of 17 amino acids. Trimming shortened V by 0 bases and J by 8 bases, and 22 bases separated the two germline ends. The CDR3: CASSQDPGGFSSLGYTF. The CDR3 DNA is TGCGCCAGCAGCCAAGACCCGGGGGGTTTCTCAAGTTTGGGCTACACCTTC.

V gene TRBV19 combines with J gene TRBJ2-5; D might be TRBD1 (6 bases). This CDR3 comprises 14 residues. The V end was cut by 4 bases, the J end by 1 base, with 10 bases between. The V gene's germline CDR1 is LNHDA and CDR2 SQIVND (reference sequence). In DNA, the CDR3 is TGTGCCAGTAGTAGGGACAAGGCCCAAGAGACCCAGTACTTC. Translation gives CASSRDKAQETQYF.

The chain employs TRBV12-5 and TRBJ2-6; tentative D call: TRBD2 (5 bases). Per germline, CDR1 LGHNT and CDR2 FRNRAP. CDR3 length: 17 amino acids. V lost 3 bases to trimming and J lost 0 bases, with 12 bases between them. The CDR3 DNA reads TGTGCTAGTGGTTTTTGGACTGCCTTCTCTGGGGCCAACGTCCTGACTTTC. Amino acid sequence: CASGFWTAFSGANVLTF. The full variable domain, rest sourced from reference TRBV12-5 and TRBJ2-6, is DARVTQTPRHKVTEMGQEVTMRCQPILGHNTVFWYRQTMMQGLELLAYFRNRAPLDDSGMPKDRFSAEMPDATLATLKIQPSEPRDSAVYFCASGFWTAFSGANVLTFGAGSRLTVL.

The chain carries TRBV4-1 and TRBJ1-3; D remains ambiguous. The V gene's germline CDR1 is MGHRA and CDR2 YSYEKL. The V and J ends lost 0 bases and 7 bases respectively, with 4 bases between them. The CDR3 sequence is 12 residues long. CDR3 region: CASSQDRNTIYF. In nucleotides, the CDR3 is TGCGCCAGCAGCCAAGACAGGAACACCATATATTTT.

The chain is built from TRBV29-1 and TRBJ2-5, with a weak D call TRBD1 (5 bases). Germline CDR1 reads SQVTM; CDR2 reads ANQGSEA. CDR3 size: 12 residues. The V end was cut by 5 bases, the J end by 5 bases, with 12 bases between. CDR3 nucleotide sequence: TGCAGCGTTTCCCCGACAGAGGAGACCCAGTACTTC. Amino acids: CSVSPTEETQYF.

This chain links TRBV9 with TRBJ2-3; 7 bases line up with TRBD2. J gave up 5 bases and V 8 bases, and 14 bases lay outside the gene matches. The length of the CDR3 is 15 residues. Germline-derived CDR1 and CDR2 are SGDLS and YYNGEE. The CDR3 DNA reads TGTGCCAGTCAGAGCGTACGGGGGGATAGAGATACGCAGTATTTT. Amino acid sequence: CASQSVRGDRDTQYF. Together with reference TRBV9 and TRBJ2-3, the CDR3 gives the full variable domain: DSGVTQTPKHLITATGQRVTLRCSPRSGDLSVYWYQQSLDQGLQFLIQYYNGEERAKGNILERFSAQQFPDLHSELNLSSLELGDSALYFCASQSVRGDRDTQYFGPGTRLTVL.

The sample holds one count of this clone. This sequence joins TRBV27 and TRBJ2-2; 9 nucleotides agree with TRBD1. Germline V gene lookup returns CDR1 MNHEY and CDR2 SMNVEV (reference sequence). CDR3 length equals 15 residues. After removal of 2 bases from V and 7 bases from J, the junction contained 5 bases not matched to a gene. CDR3 DNA: TGTGCCAGCAGTTTACAACAGGGGGCCAACGGGGAGCTGTTTTTT. Protein: CASSLQQGANGELFF.

This chain links TRBV2 with TRBJ2-7; TRBD1 agrees at 8 bases. Trimming at V came to 1 base and at J to 3 bases, leaving 5 bases not matched to a gene. The CDR3 spans 15 residues. Germline lookup yields CDR1 SNHLY and CDR2 FYNNEI. For the CDR3, the DNA is TGTGCCAGCAGTGAAGGGCAGGGGGCCCTCTACGAGCAGTACTTC. This encodes CASSEGQGALYEQYF.

This clone was seen only once. This chain connects TRBV7-2 to TRBJ2-3, with D unresolved. Germline CDR1 is SGHTA and CDR2 is FQGNSA. CDR3 length: 14 residues. V was shortened by 5 bases and J by 5 bases, with 14 bases between the two germline ends. CDR3 nucleotide sequence: TGTGCCAGCAGCACCACCTCTATCGGAGATACGCAGTATTTT. Protein sequence: CASSTTSIGDTQYF.

This chain links TRBV6-6 with TRBJ1-4; D not resolved. CDR3 size: 14 residues. Trimming took off 6 bases at V and 4 bases at J, with 12 bases between the two ends. CDR1 and CDR2 from the germline V gene are MNHNY and SVGAGI (reference sequence). The CDR3 loop is CASSRERSNEKLFF. CDR3 bases: TGTGCCAGCAGCCGGGAGCGAAGTAATGAAAAACTGTTTTTT.

Only a few counts were recorded for this clone. The V gene is TRBV29-1, the J gene TRBJ2-1; 11 nucleotides align to TRBD2. This CDR3 comprises 15 residues. CDR1 is SQVTM and CDR2 is ANQGSEA in the germline V gene. V lost 6 bases to trimming and J lost 2 bases; unmatched junction nucleotides: 6. CDR3 nucleotide sequence: TGCAGCGTCTTTGTAGCGGGGGGGCCCTACAATGAGCAGTTCTTC. Translating gives CSVFVAGGPYNEQFF.

This clone was observed a single time. This chain joins TRBV4-2 and TRBJ1-1; TRBD1 matches at 7 bases. CDR1 and CDR2 (germline): LGHNA, YNFKEQ. With V trimmed by 4 bases and J by 1 base, 12 bases remained unmatched. The CDR3 totals 17 residues. Written as DNA, the CDR3 is TGTGCCAGCAGCCTCACCAGGGGGAGCTCACCGAACACTGAAGCTTTCTTT. Amino acids: CASSLTRGSSPNTEAFF.

This sequence joins TRBV20-1 and TRBJ2-3, with a tentative D call TRBD1 (5 bases). The V gene lost 7 bases and the J gene lost 6 bases, with 11 bases spanning the gap. Germline CDR1 and CDR2: DFQATT and SNEGSKA (reference sequence). The CDR3 has 11 residues. The CDR3 DNA reads as TGCAGTGGAAGGGGAATGGATACGCAGTATTTT. Its protein is CSGRGMDTQYF.

This rearrangement joins TRBV5-1 to TRBJ2-7; 9 bases fit TRBD1. The germline V gene encodes CDR1 SGHRS and CDR2 YFSETQ. With 4 bases clipped from V and 6 bases from J, the junction kept 11 bases outside the gene matches. There are 15 residues in the CDR3. The CDR3 nucleotides read TGCGCCAGCAGCCTAACCGGGACAGGGTCGGCCGAGCAGTACTTC. It yields the protein CASSLTGTGSAEQYF.

This chain links TRBV30 with TRBJ1-2, with D hard to call. Germline V gives CDR1 GTSNPN, CDR2 SVGIG (reference sequence). CDR3 length: 11 amino acids. V gave up 5 bases and J gave up 4 bases, with 8 bases separating them. The CDR3 is CAWDGGYGYTF. Written as DNA, the CDR3 is TGTGCCTGGGACGGCGGCTATGGCTACACCTTC.

V gene TRBV5-1 combines with J gene TRBJ1-2; D may be TRBD1 (6 bases). The V gene's germline CDR1 is SGHRS and CDR2 YFSETQ. V lost 0 bases to trimming and J lost 6 bases, with 18 bases between them. This CDR3 spans 16 amino acids. CDR3 residues: CASSLEGRHRVDGYTF. The CDR3 DNA reads TGCGCCAGCAGCTTGGAGGGGCGGCACAGGGTCGATGGCTACACCTTC.

V and J are TRBV29-1 and TRBJ2-3; D unresolved. Looked up from germline, CDR1 is SQVTM and CDR2 is ANQGSEA. This CDR3 is 13 amino acids long. V was cut by 4 bases and J by 2 bases, with 10 bases left in between. This CDR3 is CSVGPRHTDTQYF. Written as DNA, the CDR3 is TGCAGCGTTGGACCGCGGCACACAGATACGCAGTATTTT.

V gene TRBV6-5 combines with J gene TRBJ1-2; 7 bases are shared with TRBD1. This CDR3 region has 14 residues. Per the germline V gene, CDR1 is MNHEY and CDR2 is SVGAGI. The ends lost 6 bases at V and 4 bases at J; junction bases unmatched: 8. CDR3 protein: CASSDRAPRYGYTF. The CDR3 coding sequence is TGTGCCAGCAGCGACAGGGCTCCTCGCTATGGCTACACCTTC.

The chain is built from TRBV10-3 and TRBJ1-2; D is undetermined. Germline values: CDR1 ENHRY, CDR2 SYGVKD. The CDR3 sequence is 12 residues long. With 6 bases removed from V and 7 bases from J, the gap between germline ends came to 12 bases. The CDR3 reads CAIRGGEFGYTF. The CDR3 coding sequence is TGTGCCATCAGGGGTGGGGAGTTTGGCTACACCTTC.

This chain connects TRBV7-9 to TRBJ1-2; 8 nucleotides align to TRBD1. Germline V CDR1 and CDR2: SEHNR, FQNEAQ (reference sequence). With V trimmed by 3 bases and J by 3 bases, 12 bases remained unmatched. CDR3 length: 17 residues. Here the CDR3 reads CASSFAGGQGADYGYTF. In nucleotides, the CDR3 is TGTGCCAGCAGCTTTGCCGGGGGGCAGGGGGCCGACTATGGCTACACCTTC.

The chain is built from TRBV13 and TRBJ2-1, with 9 bases identical to TRBD1. Germline assignment: CDR1 PRHDT and CDR2 FYEKMQ (reference sequence). The CDR3 is made up of 15 amino acids. V was pared by 5 bases and J by 5 bases, with 7 bases of the junction left unmatched. CDR3 in DNA: TGTGCCAGCAGCCCGGACAGGGGCGTGAACAATGAGCAGTTCTTC. Protein sequence: CASSPDRGVNNEQFF.

The chain combines TRBV5-1 with TRBJ1-2; 10 bases agree with TRBD1. From germline, CDR1 is SGHRS and CDR2 YFSETQ. Trimming cost V 2 bases and J 5 bases; bases outside gene matches: 18. CDR3 length equals 19 residues. CDR3 sequence: CASSLSNTGTGAARYGYTF. For the CDR3, the DNA is TGCGCCAGCAGCTTATCCAATACCGGGACAGGGGCCGCGAGATATGGCTACACCTTC.

J is TRBJ2-7 and V is TRBV5-4; D might be TRBD1 (6 bases). The CDR3 loop spans 14 amino acids. The V and J ends lost 1 base and 1 base respectively, with 9 bases between them. Looked up from germline, CDR1 is SGHNT and CDR2 is YYREEE (reference sequence). The CDR3 protein is CASSLQGRSYEQYF. CDR3 nucleotide sequence: TGTGCCAGCAGCTTGCAGGGGCGATCCTACGAGCAGTACTTC.

This clone appeared once. CDR3 nucleotides: TGTGCCAGCTCACCCCTGGGGACAGTCACCTCCTACGAGCAGTACTTC. Residues: CASSPLGTVTSYEQYF. The rearrangement links TRBV18 to TRBJ2-7; 7 bases align to TRBD1. CDR3 length: 16 amino acids. V gave up 3 bases and J gave up 0 bases; unmatched junction bases: 8. CDR1 is KGHSH, CDR2 LQKENI, per germline.